This paragraph covers one TCR beta chain sequence. Its target is unknown. The data derive from a study of T-cell memory formation after mild COVID-19. Study details: The two donors had largely donor-specific TCR clusters. Study-level findings and limits: Mostly located in CM and EM were contracting CD4+ clones, with contracting CD8+ clones located in EMRA. A second wave expanding day 15 to 37 was CD4+-biased; contracting clones were balanced.

The V end lost 5 bases, the J end lost 1 base, and 14 bases lay between the germline ends. The CDR3 runs to 15 residues. The germline V gene encodes CDR1 MNHEY and CDR2 SVGEGT. 5'RACE, which relied on constant-segment primers, yielded TCR alpha and TCR beta cDNA libraries carrying sample barcodes and UMIs. TCRdb passed the 5' RACE reads through MiXCR, listing each CDR3 protein once. The sample lists some 45,000 distinct CDR3 sequences, 25% to 35% occurring once. Source material: PBMCs or a T cell subset sorted from them (not recorded which). The sequence came from a man aged 18 to 29 who had mild COVID-19 (a few samples of this study predate the infection). Cell type and time point are not known. The V call is TRBV6-2 or TRBV6-3, the J call TRBJ2-5; possibly TRBD2 for D (5 bases). CDR3 in DNA: TGTGCCAGCAGTCACCTTTGGGAGTTCCAAGAGACCCAGTACTTC. It translates to CASSHLWEFQETQYF.